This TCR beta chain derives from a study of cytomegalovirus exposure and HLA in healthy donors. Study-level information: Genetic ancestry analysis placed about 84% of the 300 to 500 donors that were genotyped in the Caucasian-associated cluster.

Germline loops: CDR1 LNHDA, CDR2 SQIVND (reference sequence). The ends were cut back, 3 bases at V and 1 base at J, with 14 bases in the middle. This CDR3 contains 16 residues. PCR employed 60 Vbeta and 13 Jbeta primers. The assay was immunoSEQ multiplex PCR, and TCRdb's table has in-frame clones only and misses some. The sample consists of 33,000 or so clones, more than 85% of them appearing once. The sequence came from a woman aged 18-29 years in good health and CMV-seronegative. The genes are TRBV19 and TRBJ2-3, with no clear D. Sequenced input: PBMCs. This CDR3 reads CASSIPTPYGTDTQYF. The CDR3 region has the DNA TGTGCCAGTAGTATTCCGACACCCTACGGCACAGATACGCAGTATTTT.